This TCR beta chain came from a study of blood T cell repertoires in COVID-19. About the research overall: Sources were T cells, B-cell-depleted T cells, or PBMCs; the material itself was cDNA or gDNA.

Per the original methods: Scientists estimated how many nucleated cells there were by amplifying reference gene primers. TCRdb's copy holds only in-frame clones and misses some; the assay was immunoSEQ multiplex PCR. That table gives V, J and clone size, and the DNA gave D and trimming. The table lists roughly 97,000 clones, more than 85% of them singletons. Unmatched junction bases numbered 9, after V lost 4 bases and J lost 4 bases. This CDR3 is built from 15 residues. Per germline, CDR1 SGDLS and CDR2 YYNGEE. The TCR originated in a human donor in a cohort sampled during active COVID-19. The J gene is TRBJ2-3, the V gene TRBV9, with TRBD1 identical over 7 bases. The sequencing sample was made of peripheral blood. The CDR3 DNA is TGTGCCAGCAGCCGGTGGGAAGGGGGCGCAGATACGCAGTATTTT. This sequence encodes CASSRWEGGADTQYF.